The 8 T cell receptor beta chains in this list originate from one sample, sequenced in a study of identical twins. TCRdb processed the 5' RACE reads anew with MiXCR; each CDR3 protein has one entry. The sample holds about 520,000 distinct CDR3 sequences, approximately 22% seen once. These data were likewise used in another study, on T cells expressing NK-cell markers.

The specimen was CD4+ T cells sorted from blood. Every receptor here comes from a woman aged 18-29 years in good health.

The chain employs TRBV5-1 and TRBJ1-3, with a tentative D call TRBD1 (6 bases). Per germline, CDR1 SGHRS and CDR2 YFSETQ. Trimming removed 0 bases from V and 0 bases from J, with 13 bases in between. The CDR3 extends over 17 amino acids. The CDR3 region is CASSLEAGGNSGNTIYF. CDR3 nucleotide sequence: TGCGCCAGCAGCTTGGAAGCTGGGGGCAACTCTGGAAACACCATATATTTT.

The rearrangement uses TRBV6-1 and TRBJ2-7; 7 bases map to TRBD2. The CDR3 runs 14 residues. Germline V gene lookup returns CDR1 MNHNS and CDR2 SASEGT. V trimming: 6 bases; J trimming: 6 bases; junction bases outside the gene matches: 11. CDR3 bases: TGTGCCAGCAGACAACACCGGACTAGGGTCGAGCAGTACTTC. It specifies CASRQHRTRVEQYF.

At least ten counts were recorded for this clonotype. The chain employs TRBV20-1 and TRBJ1-4; perhaps TRBD1 as D (6 bases). In germline, CDR1 is DFQATT, CDR2 SNEGSKA (reference sequence). Trimming left V 5 bases short and J 6 bases short, with 16 bases between. The CDR3 contains 14 residues. CDR3 coding DNA: TGCAGTGCTTTACGGACAGCCGCGGATGAAAAACTGTTTTTT. Residues: CSALRTAADEKLFF.

This chain links TRBV12-3 or TRBV12-4 with TRBJ2-1; 8 nucleotides match TRBD1. Trimming at V came to 3 bases and at J to 10 bases, leaving 11 bases not matched to a gene. The CDR3 length is 15 residues. CDR3 sequence reads: CASSLGQVDSGEQFF. The CDR3 DNA reads as TGTGCCAGCAGTTTGGGACAGGTAGATAGTGGGGAGCAGTTCTTC.

This clonotype was counted between two and nine times. In nucleotides, the CDR3 is TGTGCCAGCAGCCATCTCCTACCATGGGGACAGGGCACCCGGAACACTGAAGCTTTCTTT. Translating gives CASSHLLPWGQGTRNTEAFF. V and J are TRBV3-1 and TRBJ1-1, with 9 bases identical to TRBD1. J was trimmed by 1 base and V by 3 bases; bases with no gene match: 18. This CDR3 contains 20 residues. Germline values: CDR1 LGHDT, CDR2 YNNKEL (reference sequence).

The V gene is TRBV20-1, the J gene TRBJ2-7, with unresolved D. This CDR3 comprises 13 residues. CDR1 is DFQATT, CDR2 SNEGSKA, per germline (reference sequence). V gave up 1 base and J gave up 3 bases, with 10 bases separating them. The CDR3 DNA follows: TGCAGTGCTAGAGCTGCCGGAAACTACGAGCAGTACTTC. This codes for CSARAAGNYEQYF.

This chain uses TRBV5-1 with TRBJ1-1; D not resolved. Germline values: CDR1 SGHRS, CDR2 YFSETQ. V shed 1 base and J shed 1 base, with 11 bases lying between them. The CDR3 is made up of 15 amino acids. The CDR3, as DNA: TGCGCCAGCAGCTTGCGTGTAGAGACGAACACTGAAGCTTTCTTT. The encoded protein is CASSLRVETNTEAFF.

This clonotype was seen more than once but under ten times. This rearrangement joins TRBV5-1 to TRBJ2-7; a weak D match, TRBD1 (6 bases). CDR1 is SGHRS, CDR2 YFSETQ, per germline. The V end was cut by 6 bases, the J end by 3 bases, with 19 bases between. This CDR3 is 15 amino acids long. DNA of the CDR3: TGCGCCAGCACTGTGAGAGGGGGTGAGGGCTACGAGCAGTACTTC. This gives the protein CASTVRGGEGYEQYF.